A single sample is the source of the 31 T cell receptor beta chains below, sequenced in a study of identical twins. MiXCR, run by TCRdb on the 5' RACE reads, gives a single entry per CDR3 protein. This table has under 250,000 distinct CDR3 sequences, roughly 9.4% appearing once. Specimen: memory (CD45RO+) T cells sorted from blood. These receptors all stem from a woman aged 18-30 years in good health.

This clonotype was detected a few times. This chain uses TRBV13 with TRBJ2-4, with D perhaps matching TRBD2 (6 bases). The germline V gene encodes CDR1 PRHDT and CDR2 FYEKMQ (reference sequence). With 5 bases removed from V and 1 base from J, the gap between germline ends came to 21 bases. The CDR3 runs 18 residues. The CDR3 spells CASSQPGLITSAKNIQYF. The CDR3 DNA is TGTGCCAGCAGCCAACCGGGACTCATAACCAGCGCCAAAAACATTCAGTACTTC.

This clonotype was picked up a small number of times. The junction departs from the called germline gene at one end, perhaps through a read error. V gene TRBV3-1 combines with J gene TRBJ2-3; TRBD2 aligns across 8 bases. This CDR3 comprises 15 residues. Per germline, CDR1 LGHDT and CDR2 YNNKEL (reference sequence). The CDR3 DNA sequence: TGTGCCAGCAGCCCGGGGACTAGGAGCAGAGATACGCAGTATTTT. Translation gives CASSPGTRSRDTQYF.

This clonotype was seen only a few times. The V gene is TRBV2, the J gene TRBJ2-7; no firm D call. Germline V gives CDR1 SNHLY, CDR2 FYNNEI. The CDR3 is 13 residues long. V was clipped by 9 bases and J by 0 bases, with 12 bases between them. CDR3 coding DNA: TGTGCCAGTTCCTTTTCGGTCTCCTACGAGCAGTACTTC. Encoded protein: CASSFSVSYEQYF.

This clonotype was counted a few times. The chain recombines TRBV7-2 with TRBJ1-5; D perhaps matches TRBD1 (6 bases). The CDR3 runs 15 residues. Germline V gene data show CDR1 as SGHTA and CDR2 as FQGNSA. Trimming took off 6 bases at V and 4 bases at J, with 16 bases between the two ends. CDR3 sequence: CASRRQGNGNQPQHF. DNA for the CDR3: TGTGCCAGCAGGCGGCAGGGGAATGGGAATCAGCCCCAGCATTTT.

CDR3 nucleotides: TGTGCCAGCAGTTTAGCGGGGGAAGGCTACACCTTC. It specifies CASSLAGEGYTF. The chain couples TRBV12-3 or TRBV12-4 to TRBJ1-2; D may be TRBD1 (5 bases). This CDR3 is built from 12 residues. The V and J ends lost 0 bases and 8 bases respectively, with 7 bases between them.

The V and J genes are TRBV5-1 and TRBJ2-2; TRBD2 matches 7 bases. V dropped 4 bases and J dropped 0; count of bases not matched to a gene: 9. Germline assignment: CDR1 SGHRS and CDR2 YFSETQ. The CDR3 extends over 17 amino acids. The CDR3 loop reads CASSRGGAGANTGELFF. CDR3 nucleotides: TGCGCCAGCAGCCGCGGTGGGGCGGGGGCGAACACCGGGGAGCTGTTTTTT.

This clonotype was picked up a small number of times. CDR3 nucleotides: TGTGCCAGCGGGGAATTTCCCCACCGGGGGTTCTACGAGCAGTACTTC. Its protein product is CASGEFPHRGFYEQYF. The J gene is TRBJ2-7, the V gene TRBV6-1; possible D gene TRBD2, 6 bases. This CDR3 is 16 amino acids long. V lost 8 bases and J 3 bases, leaving 23 bases between the germline ends. Looked up from germline, CDR1 is MNHNS and CDR2 is SASEGT.

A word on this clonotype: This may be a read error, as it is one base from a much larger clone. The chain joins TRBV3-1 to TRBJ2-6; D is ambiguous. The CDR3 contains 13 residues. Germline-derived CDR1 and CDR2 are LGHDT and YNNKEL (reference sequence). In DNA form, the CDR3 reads TGTGCCAGCAGCCAATCTGGGGACAACGTCCTGACTTTC. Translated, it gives CASSQSGDNVLTF.

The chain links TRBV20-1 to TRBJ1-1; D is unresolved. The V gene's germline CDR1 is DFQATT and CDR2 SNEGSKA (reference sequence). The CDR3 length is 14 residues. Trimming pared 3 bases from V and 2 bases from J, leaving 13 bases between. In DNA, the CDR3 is TGCAGTGCTAGGGCCCTAGGGCGAAACACTGAAGCTTTCTTT. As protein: CSARALGRNTEAFF.

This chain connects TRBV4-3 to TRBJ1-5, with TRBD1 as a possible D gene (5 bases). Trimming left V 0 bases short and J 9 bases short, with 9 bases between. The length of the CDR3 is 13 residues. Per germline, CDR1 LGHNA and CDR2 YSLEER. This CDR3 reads CASSQDGDRPQHF. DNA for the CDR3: TGCGCCAGCAGCCAAGATGGGGACCGGCCCCAGCATTTT.

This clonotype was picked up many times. CDR3 amino acids: CASRGQLGFYEQYF. The CDR3 nucleotides read TGCGCCAGCAGGGGCCAGCTTGGGTTCTACGAGCAGTACTTC. V and J are TRBV5-1 and TRBJ2-7; no definite D call. Trimming removed 5 bases from V and 3 bases from J, with 15 bases in between. Germline CDR1 SGHRS, CDR2 YFSETQ. The CDR3 has 14 residues.

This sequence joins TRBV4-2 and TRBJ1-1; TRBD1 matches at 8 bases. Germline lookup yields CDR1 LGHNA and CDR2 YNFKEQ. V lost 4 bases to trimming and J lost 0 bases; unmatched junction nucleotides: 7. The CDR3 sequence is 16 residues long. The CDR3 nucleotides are TGTGCCAGCAGCCCCCAGCGGACAGGGCTGAACACTGAAGCTTTCTTT. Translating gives CASSPQRTGLNTEAFF.

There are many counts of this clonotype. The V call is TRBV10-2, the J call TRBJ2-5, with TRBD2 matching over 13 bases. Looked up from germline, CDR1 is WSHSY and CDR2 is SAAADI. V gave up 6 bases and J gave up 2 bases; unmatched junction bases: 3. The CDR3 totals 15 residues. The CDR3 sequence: CASRELAGGQETQYF. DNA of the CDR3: TGCGCCAGCAGGGAACTAGCGGGAGGGCAAGAGACCCAGTACTTC.

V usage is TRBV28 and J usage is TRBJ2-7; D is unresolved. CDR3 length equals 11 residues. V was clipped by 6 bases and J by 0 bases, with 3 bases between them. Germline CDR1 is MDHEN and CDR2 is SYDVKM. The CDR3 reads CASRFSYEQYF. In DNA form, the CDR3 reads TGTGCCAGCAGGTTCTCCTACGAGCAGTACTTC.

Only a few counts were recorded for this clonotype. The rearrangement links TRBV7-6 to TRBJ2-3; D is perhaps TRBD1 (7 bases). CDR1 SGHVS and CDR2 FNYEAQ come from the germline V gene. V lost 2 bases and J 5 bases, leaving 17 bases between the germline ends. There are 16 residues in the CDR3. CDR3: CASSLMRGPGGDTQYF. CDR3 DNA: TGTGCCAGCAGCTTAATGAGGGGGCCCGGGGGAGATACGCAGTATTTT.

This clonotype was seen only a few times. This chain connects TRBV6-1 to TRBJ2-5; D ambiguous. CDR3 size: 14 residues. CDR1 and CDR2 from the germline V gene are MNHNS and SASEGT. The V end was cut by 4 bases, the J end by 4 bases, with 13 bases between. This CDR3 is CASSVGSLGETQYF. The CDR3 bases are TGTGCCAGCAGTGTGGGTAGCCTTGGAGAGACCCAGTACTTC.

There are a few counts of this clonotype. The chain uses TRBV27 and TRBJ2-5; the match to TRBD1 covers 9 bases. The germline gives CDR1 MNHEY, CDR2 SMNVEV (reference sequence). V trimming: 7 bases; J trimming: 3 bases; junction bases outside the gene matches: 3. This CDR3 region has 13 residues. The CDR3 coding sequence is TGTGCCAGCAAGGGACAGGGCAAAGAGACCCAGTACTTC. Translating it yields CASKGQGKETQYF.

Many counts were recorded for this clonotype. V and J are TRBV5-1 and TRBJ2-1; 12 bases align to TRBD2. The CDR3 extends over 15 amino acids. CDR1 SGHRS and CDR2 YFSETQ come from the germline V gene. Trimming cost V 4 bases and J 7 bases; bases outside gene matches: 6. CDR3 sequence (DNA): TGCGCCAGCAGCCTTGGGACTAGCGGGTCTAATGAGCAGTTCTTC. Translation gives CASSLGTSGSNEQFF. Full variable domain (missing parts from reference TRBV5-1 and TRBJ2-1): KAGVTQTPRYLIKTRGQQVTLSCSPISGHRSVSWYQQTPGQGLQFLFEYFSETQRNKGNFPGRFSGRQFSNSRSEMNVSTLELGDSALYLCASSLGTSGSNEQFFGPGTRLTVL.

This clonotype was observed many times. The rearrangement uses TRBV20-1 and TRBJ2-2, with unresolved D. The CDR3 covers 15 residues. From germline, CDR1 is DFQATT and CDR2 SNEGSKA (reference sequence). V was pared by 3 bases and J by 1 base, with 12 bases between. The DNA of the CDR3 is TGCAGTGCTAGGGTCGGGTGGCGGAACACCGGGGAGCTGTTTTTT. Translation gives CSARVGWRNTGELFF.

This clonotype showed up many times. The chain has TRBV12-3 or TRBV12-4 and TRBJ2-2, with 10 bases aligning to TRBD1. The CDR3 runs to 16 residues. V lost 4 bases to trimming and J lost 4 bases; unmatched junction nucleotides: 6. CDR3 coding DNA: TGTGCCAGCAGTTCCTCCGGGACAGGGGCCACCGGGGAGCTGTTTTTT. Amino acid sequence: CASSSSGTGATGELFF.

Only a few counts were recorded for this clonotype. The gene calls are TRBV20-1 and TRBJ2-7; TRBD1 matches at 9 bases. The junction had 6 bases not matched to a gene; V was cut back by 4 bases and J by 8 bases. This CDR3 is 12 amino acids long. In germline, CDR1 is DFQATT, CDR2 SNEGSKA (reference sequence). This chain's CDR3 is CSANRQGDQQYF. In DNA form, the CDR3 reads TGCAGTGCTAACCGACAGGGGGATCAGCAGTACTTC.

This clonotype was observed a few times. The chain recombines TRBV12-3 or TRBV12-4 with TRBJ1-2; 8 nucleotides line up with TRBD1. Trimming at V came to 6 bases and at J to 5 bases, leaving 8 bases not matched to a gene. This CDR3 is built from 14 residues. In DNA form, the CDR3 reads TGTGCCAGCAGGGGTGAGACAGGGGTATATGGCTACACCTTC. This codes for CASRGETGVYGYTF.

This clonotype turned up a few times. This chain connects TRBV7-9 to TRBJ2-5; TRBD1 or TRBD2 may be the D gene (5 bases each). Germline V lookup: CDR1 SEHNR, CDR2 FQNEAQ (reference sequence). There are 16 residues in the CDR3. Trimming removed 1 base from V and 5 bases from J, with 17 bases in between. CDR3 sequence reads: CASSLEGTSWAETQYF. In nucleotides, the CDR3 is TGTGCCAGCAGCTTAGAGGGGACCTCTTGGGCGGAGACCCAGTACTTC. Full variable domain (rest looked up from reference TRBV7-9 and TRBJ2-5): DTGVSQNPRHKITKRGQNVTFRCDPISEHNRLYWYRQTLGQGPEFLTYFQNEAQLEKSRLLSDRFSAERPKGSFSTLEIQRTEQGDSAMYLCASSLEGTSWAETQYFGPGTRLLVL.

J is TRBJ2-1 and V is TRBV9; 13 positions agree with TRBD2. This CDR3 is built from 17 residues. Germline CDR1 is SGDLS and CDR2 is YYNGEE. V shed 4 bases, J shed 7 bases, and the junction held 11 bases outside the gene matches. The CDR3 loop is CASSRDPGTSGANEQFF. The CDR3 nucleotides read TGTGCCAGCAGCAGAGACCCCGGGACTAGCGGGGCTAATGAGCAGTTCTTC.

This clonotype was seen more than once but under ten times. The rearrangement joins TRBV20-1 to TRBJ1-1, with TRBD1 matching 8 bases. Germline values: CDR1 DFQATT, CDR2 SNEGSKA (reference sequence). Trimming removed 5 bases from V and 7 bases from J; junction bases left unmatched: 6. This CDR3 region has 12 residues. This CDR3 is CSAARTGIEAFF. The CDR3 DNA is TGCAGTGCTGCTCGGACAGGGATTGAAGCTTTCTTT.

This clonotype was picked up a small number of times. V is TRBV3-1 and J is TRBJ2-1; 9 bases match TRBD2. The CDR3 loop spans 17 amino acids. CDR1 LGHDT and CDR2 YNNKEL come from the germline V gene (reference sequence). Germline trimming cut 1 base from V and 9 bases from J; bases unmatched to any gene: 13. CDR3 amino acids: CASSQAGGGTSTGEQFF. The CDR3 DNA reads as TGTGCCAGCAGCCAAGCAGGGGGTGGGACTAGCACCGGTGAGCAGTTCTTC.

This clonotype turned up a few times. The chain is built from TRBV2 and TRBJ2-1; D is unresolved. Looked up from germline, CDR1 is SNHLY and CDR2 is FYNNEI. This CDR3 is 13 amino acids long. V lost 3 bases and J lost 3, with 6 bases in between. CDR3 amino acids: CASSDARYNEQFF. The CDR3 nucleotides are TGTGCCAGCAGTGATGCACGCTACAATGAGCAGTTCTTC. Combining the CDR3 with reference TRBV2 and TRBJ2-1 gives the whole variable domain EPEVTQTPSHQVTQMGQEVILRCVPISNHLYFYWYRQILGQKVEFLVSFYNNEISEKSEIFDDQFSVERPDGSNFTLKIRSTKLEDSAMYFCASSDARYNEQFFGPGTRLTVL.

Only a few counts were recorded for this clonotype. The CDR3 loop reads CSARRGTSGLAGADTQYF. For the CDR3, the DNA is TGCAGTGCTAGACGCGGGACCTCCGGACTAGCGGGAGCAGATACGCAGTATTTT. The rearrangement uses TRBV20-1 and TRBJ2-3; the match to TRBD2 covers 13 bases. The V gene end was trimmed by 2 bases and the J gene end by 4 bases; junction bases not matched to a gene: 12. There are 18 residues in the CDR3. CDR1 and CDR2 from the germline V gene are DFQATT and SNEGSKA (reference sequence).

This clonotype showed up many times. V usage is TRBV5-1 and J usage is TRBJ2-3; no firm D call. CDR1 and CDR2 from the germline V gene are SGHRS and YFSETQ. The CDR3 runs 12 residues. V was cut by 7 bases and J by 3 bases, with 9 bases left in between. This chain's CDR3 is CASRLGTDTQYF. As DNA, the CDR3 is TGCGCCAGCCGACTTGGGACAGATACGCAGTATTTT.

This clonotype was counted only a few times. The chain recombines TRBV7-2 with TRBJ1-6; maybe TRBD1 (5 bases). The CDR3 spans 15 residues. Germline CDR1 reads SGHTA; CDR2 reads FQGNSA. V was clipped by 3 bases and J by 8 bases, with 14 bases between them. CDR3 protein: CASSLGTVNYSPLHF. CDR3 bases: TGTGCCAGCAGCTTGGGGACGGTTAACTATTCACCCCTCCACTTT.

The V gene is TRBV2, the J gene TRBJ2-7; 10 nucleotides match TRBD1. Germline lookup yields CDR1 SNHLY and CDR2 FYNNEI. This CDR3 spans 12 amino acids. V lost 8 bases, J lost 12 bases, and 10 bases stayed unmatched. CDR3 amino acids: CASGPGQGGRYF. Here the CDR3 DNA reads TGTGCCAGCGGACCCGGACAGGGGGGCAGGTACTTC.